This is a list of T cell receptor beta chains from one sample in a study of blood T cell repertoires in COVID-19. The method was immunoSEQ multiplex PCR; TCRdb's version includes in-frame clones alone and lacks a portion of them. The sample yields about 97,000 clones, approximately 90% seen once. The sequenced material came from peripheral blood. The receptor set was obtained from a man aged 55-75 years with acute or convalescent COVID-19. CDR3s leave out the opening cysteine and the closing phenylalanine or tryptophan. Fields, in order: J gene, V gene, clone size, CDR3 protein. Where a row states a size, it is once, few, many or the class of an expanded clone; other rows omit it.

TRBJ1-6 | TRBV27 | NA | ASSPGQGGSPLH
TRBJ1-2 | TRBV7-2 | NA | ASSQVGGVDGYT
TRBJ2-6 | TRBV5-1 | NA | ASSLFQAGLAGANVLT
TRBJ1-2 | TRBV25-1 | NA | ASSVTTGDGYT
TRBJ2-3 | TRBV3-1/TRBV3-2 | NA | ASSQDGRDTQY
TRBJ2-1 | TRBV10-3 | NA | AISDSSGGNEQF
TRBJ2-5 | TRBV2 | NA | ASRNSRVSGRETQY
TRBJ1-2 | TRBV6-6 | once | ASSYADRVSYT
TRBJ1-5 | TRBV5-4 | NA | ASSLGPGSVQPQH
TRBJ1-1 | TRBV7-2 | NA | ASSLQGNTEAF
TRBJ1-1 | TRBV12-3/TRBV12-4 | NA | ASSLRDRQAF
TRBJ2-1 | TRBV7-2 | NA | ASSLSPGQGYNEQF
TRBJ2-5 | TRBV29-1 | NA | SVMTGGEGTQY
TRBJ2-3 | TRBV6-5 | NA | ASSSPTWADTQY
TRBJ1-1 | TRBV29-1 | once | SADRGNTEAF
TRBJ1-2 | TRBV3-1/TRBV3-2 | NA | ASSRRGTGDNYGYT
TRBJ1-5 | TRBV28 | NA | ASSLYPRVGGQPQH
TRBJ1-2 | TRBV10-3 | NA | AISSRTVFNYGYT
TRBJ1-1 | TRBV11-3 | NA | ASSSKTGRNTEAF
TRBJ1-2 | TRBV5-1 | NA | ASSQGQGDGYT
TRBJ1-3 | TRBV2 | NA | ASSEDRNTIY
TRBJ1-4 | TRBV2 | once | ASSADSRSEKLF
TRBJ2-1 | TRBV6-5 | NA | ASTRAGTSYNEQF
TRBJ1-1 | TRBV6-5 | NA | ASIMNTEAF
TRBJ1-6 | TRBV7-8 | NA | ASSLPPGDSNSPLH
TRBJ1-4 | TRBV2 | NA | ASSEGGSGEKLF
TRBJ2-7 | TRBV10-3 | NA | AISVNRGSYEQY
TRBJ1-1 | TRBV6-5 | NA | ASSKRGNTEAF
TRBJ2-5 | TRBV18 | NA | ASSPQGLETQY
TRBJ1-2 | TRBV12-3/TRBV12-4 | NA | ASSFSGVGYT
TRBJ1-1 | TRBV6-5 | NA | ASSYSGGSAAF
TRBJ1-1 | TRBV18 | few | ASSQGGDTEAF
TRBJ1-1 | TRBV6-1 | once | ASSENGLEDTEAF
TRBJ1-6 | TRBV5-1 | once | ASSRTGLNNSPLH
TRBJ1-2 | TRBV2 | NA | ASSRPGFVDRETNYGYT
TRBJ2-2 | TRBV6-1 | NA | ASSERDRINTGELF
TRBJ1-4 | TRBV10-3 | once | ATRDRSKSTNEKLF
TRBJ1-1 | TRBV27 | NA | ASSSLPRTDMNTEAF
TRBJ2-1 | TRBV18 | NA | ASSSRAGTSGGRSYNEQF
TRBJ2-2 | TRBV5-1 | NA | ASSGTGAAIFTGELF
TRBJ1-1 | TRBV3-1/TRBV3-2 | NA | ASTPSGRVQAF
TRBJ2-5 | TRBV5-1 | NA | ASSATGYQETQY
TRBJ1-2 | TRBV6-5 | NA | ANGEAATRHYGYT
TRBJ2-2 | TRBV15 | NA | ATSRRAGTGDTGELF
TRBJ1-4 | TRBV6-5 | NA | ASSRTGATNEKLF
TRBJ1-4 | TRBV6-1 | NA | ASSEAGLNEKLF
TRBJ1-1 | TRBV27 | NA | ASSLGTGRGSTEAF
TRBJ1-2 | TRBV19 | NA | ASRADEEDFGYT
TRBJ1-1 | TRBV15 | NA | ATRPSGGRMGAEAF
TRBJ2-1 | TRBV7-9 | NA | ASSLVGDNEQF
TRBJ2-7 | TRBV11-2 | NA | ASSLSPGMGYEQY
TRBJ1-1 | TRBV25-1 | NA | ASSEFMGATEAF
TRBJ1-2 | TRBV25-1 | once | ASSPRTGVNYGYT
TRBJ1-1 | TRBV3-1/TRBV3-2 | NA | ASSQGTYTEAF